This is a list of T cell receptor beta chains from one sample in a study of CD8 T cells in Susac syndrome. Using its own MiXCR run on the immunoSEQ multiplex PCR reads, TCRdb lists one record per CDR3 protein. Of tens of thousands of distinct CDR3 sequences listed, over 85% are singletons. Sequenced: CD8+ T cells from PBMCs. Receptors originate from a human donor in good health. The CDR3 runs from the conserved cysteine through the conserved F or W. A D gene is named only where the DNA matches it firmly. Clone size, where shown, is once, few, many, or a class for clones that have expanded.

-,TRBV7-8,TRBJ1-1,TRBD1,TGTGCCAGCAGCCCCCGGACAGGGTTATGGGACACTGAAGCTTTCTTT,CASSPRTGLWDTEAFF
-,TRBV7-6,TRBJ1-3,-,TGTGCCAGCAGCTTAGAGAGGCTCTCTGGAAACACCATATATTTT,CASSLERLSGNTIYF
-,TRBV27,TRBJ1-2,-,TGTGCCAGCCGGGGGGGCATCGGGAACTTCTATGGCTACACCTTC,CASRGGIGNFYGYTF
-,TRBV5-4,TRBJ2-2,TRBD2,TGTGCCAGCAGCTTGGTTCGGGGGGGAGGGTCCGGGGAGCTGTTTTTT,CASSLVRGGGSGELFF
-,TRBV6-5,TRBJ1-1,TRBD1,TGTGCCAGCAGTTACTCGCCAGGGGGTGGGGTCACTGAAGCTTTCTTT,CASSYSPGGGVTEAFF
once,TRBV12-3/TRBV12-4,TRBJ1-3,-,TGTGCCAGCACCGGAGACAGGAGCTCTGGAAACACCATATATTTT,CASTGDRSSGNTIYF
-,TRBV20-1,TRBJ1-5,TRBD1,TGCAGTGCTAGGGATCGACAGGGTGAGGTTCAGCCCCAGCATTTT,CSARDRQGEVQPQHF
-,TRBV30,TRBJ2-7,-,TGTGCCTGGACCTGGGCGACTACAAGCTCCTACGAGCAGTACTTC,CAWTWATTSSYEQYF
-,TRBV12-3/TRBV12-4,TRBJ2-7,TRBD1,TGTGCCAGCAGTCCTCTGGACAGGGATGGCGAGCAGTACTTC,CASSPLDRDGEQYF
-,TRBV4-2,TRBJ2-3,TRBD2,TGTGCCAGCAGCCAAGACCCAGCGGGGATCACAGATACGCAGTATTTT,CASSQDPAGITDTQYF
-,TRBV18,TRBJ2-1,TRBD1,TGTGCCAGCTCCCGCACGGGACAGGGGGCGTCCAATGAGCAGTTCTTC,CASSRTGQGASNEQFF
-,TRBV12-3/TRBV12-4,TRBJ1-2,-,TGTGCCAGCAGTTTAGGACAGAACTATGGCTACACCTTC,CASSLGQNYGYTF
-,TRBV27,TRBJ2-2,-,TGTGCCAGCAGTTTAGGCGCCGTCTACACCGGGGAGCTGTTTTTT,CASSLGAVYTGELFF
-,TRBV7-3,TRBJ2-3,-,TGTGCCAGCAGGGAGGGAGATACGCAGTATTTT,CASREGDTQYF
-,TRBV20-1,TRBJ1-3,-,TGCAGTGCTAGAGATTTTAGGGGGACCTCTGGAAACACCATATATTTT,CSARDFRGTSGNTIYF
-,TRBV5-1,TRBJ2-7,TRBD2,TGCGCCAGCACCCTAGCGGGGGGCTCCTACGAGCAGTACTTC,CASTLAGGSYEQYF
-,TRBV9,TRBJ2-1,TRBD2,TGTGCCAGCAGCAGCCCCCCACTAGCGGGGGTCTTTAATGAGCAGTTCTTC,CASSSPPLAGVFNEQFF
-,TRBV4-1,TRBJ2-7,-,TGCGCCAGCAGCCAAGGTAGGGACTACGAGCAGTACTTC,CASSQGRDYEQYF
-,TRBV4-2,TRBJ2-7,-,TGTGCCAGCAGCCAAGAGTGGGCCACTGTCTCCTACGAGCAGTACTTC,CASSQEWATVSYEQYF
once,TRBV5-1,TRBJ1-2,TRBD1,TGCGCCAGCAGCCCGGGCCGGGACAGGATCTATGGCTACACCTTC,CASSPGRDRIYGYTF
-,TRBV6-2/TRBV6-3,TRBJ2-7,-,TGTGCCAGCAGTCCCTCCGGGATTGCCTACGAGCAGTACTTC,CASSPSGIAYEQYF
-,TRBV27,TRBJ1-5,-,TGTGCCAGCAGTCCCCTCGGGGCTGATGATCAGCCCCAGCATTTT,CASSPLGADDQPQHF
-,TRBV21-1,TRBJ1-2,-,TGTGCCAGCAGCATGAATCCGACGATCGTAACCTTC,CASSMNPTIVTF
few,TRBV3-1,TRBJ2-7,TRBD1,TGTGCCAGCAGCCCGGGACAGGGGGCAGGCGAGCAGTACTTC,CASSPGQGAGEQYF
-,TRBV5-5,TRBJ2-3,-,TGTGCCAGCAGCTCTTCCCGGGACAATTACCCAGATACGCAGTATTTT,CASSSSRDNYPDTQYF
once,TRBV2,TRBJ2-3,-,TGTGCCAGCAGTAACAGGAGGAGCACAGATACGCAGTATTTT,CASSNRRSTDTQYF
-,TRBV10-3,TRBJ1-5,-,TGTGCCATCAGTGATCCCCCCATTGTAAGGACCCAGCATTTT,CAISDPPIVRTQHF
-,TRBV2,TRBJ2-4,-,TGTGCCAGCCTTGGTTTAATGGGGGCGCGGAGGGCAAACATTCAGTACTTC,CASLGLMGARRANIQYF
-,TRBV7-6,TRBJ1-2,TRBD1,TGTGCCAGCAGCACGAGACAGGGGGCGGGGGACTACACCTTC,CASSTRQGAGDYTF